These 27 T cell receptor beta chains came from one sample sequenced in a study of a mutant IDH1 vaccine in newly diagnosed glioma. The time point was: week 23, last vaccination. Vaccinated patients received 300 ug of mutant IDH1 20-mer peptide per dose, with topical imiquimod. The antigens of these receptors remain unknown. TCRdb's copy holds only in-frame clones and misses some; the assay was immunoSEQ multiplex PCR. The sample includes tens of thousands of clones, 75% to 90% of them seen just once. The source material was PBMCs, sampled from a glioma patient whose treatment included an IDH1 peptide vaccine. Source of these receptors: a man aged 35 to 55 with glioma.

The V call is TRBV5-6, the J call TRBJ1-1; D gene ambiguous. This CDR3 has 14 residues. Trimming took 1 base from V and 1 from J, leaving 8 bases between them. Germline V gene lookup returns CDR1 SGHDT and CDR2 YYEEEE. CDR3 sequence (DNA): TGTGCCAGCAGCTTGAGTTTCGGGAACACTGAAGCTTTCTTT. Protein product: CASSLSFGNTEAFF.

The rearrangement joins TRBV29-1 to TRBJ2-2; weak D call: TRBD1 (5 bases). The CDR3 consists of 12 residues. The V end was cut by 5 bases, the J end by 6 bases, with 10 bases between. CDR1 is SQVTM, CDR2 ANQGSEA, per germline. The CDR3 DNA sequence: TGCAGCGTTCCCCAGGGATCCGGGGAGCTGTTTTTT. Amino acid sequence: CSVPQGSGELFF.

This chain links TRBV5-4 with TRBJ1-6; D not resolved. The CDR3 sequence is 15 residues long. The V end was cut by 0 bases, the J end by 5 bases, with 9 bases between. From germline, CDR1 is SGHNT and CDR2 YYREEE (reference sequence). The CDR3 DNA is TGTGCCAGCAGCTTGGGTGGGAGGGATAATTCACCCCTCCACTTT. Protein: CASSLGGRDNSPLHF. Full variable domain (outside the CDR3, taken from reference TRBV5-4 and TRBJ1-6): ETGVTQSPTHLIKTRGQQVTLRCSSQSGHNTVSWYQQALGQGPQFIFQYYREEENGRGNFPPRFSGLQFPNYSSELNVNALELDDSALYLCASSLGGRDNSPLHFGNGTRLTVT.

This chain connects TRBV10-1 to TRBJ2-7, with D unresolved. This CDR3 is 10 amino acids long. Trimming stripped 11 bases from V and 3 bases from J, with 8 bases between. Germline lookup yields CDR1 WNHNN and CDR2 SYGVQD (reference sequence). The CDR3 reads CAARRYEQYF. CDR3 coding DNA: TGCGCCGCGAGACGCTACGAGCAGTACTTC.

This clone was seen a handful of times. One junction end disagrees with the germline gene, perhaps due to a read error. The genes are TRBV5-6 and TRBJ1-4; D is undetermined. Germline V gene sequence: CDR1 SGHDT, CDR2 YYEEEE. CDR3 size: 12 residues. In DNA form, the CDR3 reads TGTGCCAGCAGCTTTCGAACCGGACCCATTCTTTTT. Residues: CASSFRTGPILF.

The genes are TRBV6-1 and TRBJ1-2; D perhaps matches TRBD1 (5 bases). The CDR3 runs to 13 residues. Germline CDR1 MNHNS, CDR2 SASEGT. Trimming shortened V by 7 bases and J by 4 bases, and 13 bases separated the two germline ends. The CDR3 spells CASIIRGGYGYTF. The DNA for the CDR3 is TGTGCCAGCATCATCCGGGGGGGCTATGGCTACACCTTC.

The V and J genes are TRBV29-1 and TRBJ2-2, with no clear D. This CDR3 has 13 residues. The V end was cut by 7 bases, the J end by 5 bases, with 14 bases between. Germline assignment: CDR1 SQVTM and CDR2 ANQGSEA. Here the CDR3 DNA reads TGCAGCGCCGGGCGGCCAGCGACCGGGGAGCTGTTTTTT. Amino acids: CSAGRPATGELFF.

This rearrangement joins TRBV6-5 to TRBJ1-1; 8 positions agree with TRBD1. V lost 5 bases and J lost 4; bases outside the gene matches: 6. The CDR3 contains 14 residues. The germline V gene encodes CDR1 MNHEY and CDR2 SVGAGI. The CDR3, as DNA: TGTGCCAGCAGTAGGGGACAGGCGATCACTGAAGCTTTCTTT. Translating gives CASSRGQAITEAFF.

V usage is TRBV4-2 and J usage is TRBJ2-3; tentative D call: TRBD1 (5 bases). The CDR3 sequence is 15 residues long. Germline V lookup: CDR1 LGHNA, CDR2 YNFKEQ. The V end was cut by 1 base, the J end by 4 bases, with 12 bases between. DNA of the CDR3: TGTGCCAGCAGCCAAGCCCCCCAGGGCGCAGATACGCAGTATTTT. It encodes CASSQAPQGADTQYF.

This clone was detected only once. The gene calls are TRBV6-5 and TRBJ2-7; D not certain. The CDR3 is 15 amino acids. V was shortened by 0 bases and J by 0 bases, with 9 bases between the two germline ends. In germline, CDR1 is MNHEY, CDR2 SVGAGI. The CDR3 region has the DNA TGTGCCAGCAGTTACTCGATAGGGAACTCCTACGAGCAGTACTTC. This codes for CASSYSIGNSYEQYF.

The chain is built from TRBV2 and TRBJ1-3; 9 bases are shared with TRBD1. The germline gives CDR1 SNHLY, CDR2 FYNNEI. The CDR3 spans 19 residues. Unmatched junction bases numbered 17, after V lost 0 bases and J lost 8 bases. The CDR3 DNA follows: TGTGCCAGCAGTGAAGCGCGAGGTACAGGGGGCGCCTGGCTGTACACCATATATTTT. Translating it yields CASSEARGTGGAWLYTIYF.

The rearrangement joins TRBV5-1 to TRBJ1-1, with 7 bases matching TRBD1. The germline gives CDR1 SGHRS, CDR2 YFSETQ. This CDR3 is 14 amino acids long. The V and J ends lost 4 bases and 0 bases, in that order; junction bases with no gene match: 3. CDR3 nucleotide sequence: TGCGCCAGCAGCCTGGGACAGATGAACACTGAAGCTTTCTTT. Protein: CASSLGQMNTEAFF.

This chain connects TRBV6-5 to TRBJ1-5; 8 nucleotides line up with TRBD1. CDR3 length: 14 residues. V lost 6 bases and J lost 3; bases outside the gene matches: 4. Germline CDR1 is MNHEY and CDR2 is SVGAGI. CDR3 in DNA: TGTGCCAGCAGCTTGACAGGGGTCAATCAGCCCCAGCATTTT. Translating gives CASSLTGVNQPQHF.

The gene calls are TRBV5-4 and TRBJ2-5; D might be TRBD2 (5 bases). The CDR3 has 15 amino acids. Per the germline V gene, CDR1 is SGHNT and CDR2 is YYREEE (reference sequence). V dropped 6 bases and J dropped 3 bases, with 18 bases sitting between them. CDR3 protein: CASNGEEDVEETQYF. CDR3 in DNA: TGTGCCAGCAACGGAGAGGAGGACGTAGAAGAGACCCAGTACTTC.

This chain joins TRBV15 and TRBJ2-7, with a tentative D call TRBD1 (5 bases). Germline lookup yields CDR1 LNHNV and CDR2 YYDKDF (reference sequence). The V end lost 1 base, the J end lost 2 bases, and 12 bases lay between the germline ends. This CDR3 comprises 15 residues. CDR3 loop: CATSRGGGRAYEQYF. For the CDR3, the DNA is TGTGCCACCAGCAGAGGGGGCGGCAGGGCCTACGAGCAGTACTTC.

This chain joins TRBV5-1 and TRBJ1-6; TRBD1 matches 9 bases. Germline lookup yields CDR1 SGHRS and CDR2 YFSETQ. CDR3 size: 16 residues. The V and J ends lost 3 bases and 5 bases, in that order; junction bases with no gene match: 6. CDR3 DNA: TGCGCCAGCAGCTGGGACAGGGTGGGAAATAATTCACCCCTCCACTTT. This gives the protein CASSWDRVGNNSPLHF.

Note on this clone: The junction shows a germline mismatch at one end, possibly a read error. This chain uses TRBV20-1 with TRBJ1-1; 8 bases are shared with TRBD1. Germline CDR1 and CDR2: DFQATT and SNEGSKA (reference sequence). CDR3 size: 11 residues. CDR3 sequence: CSARPGQVAVF. CDR3 bases: TGCAGTGCTAGACCGGGACAGGTGGCGGTCTTT.

The V gene is TRBV4-2, the J gene TRBJ2-5; possibly TRBD1 for D (5 bases). CDR1 is LGHNA and CDR2 is YNFKEQ in the germline V gene. CDR3 length: 15 residues. Trimming removed 8 bases from V and 5 bases from J, with 21 bases in between. The CDR3 DNA reads as TGTGCCAGCGCCCCCGGGCAGGGCAGTAGGGAGACCCAGTACTTC. Translation: CASAPGQGSRETQYF.

J is TRBJ1-4 and V is TRBV30; D may be TRBD1 (5 bases). CDR1 and CDR2 (germline): GTSNPN, SVGIG (reference sequence). The CDR3 is made up of 15 amino acids. Trimming took off 0 bases at V and 5 bases at J, with 13 bases between the two ends. CDR3 coding DNA: TGTGCCTGGAGTGTGAGTAGGGGCGGGAATGAAAAACTGTTTTTT. Protein product: CAWSVSRGGNEKLFF.

The chain links TRBV2 to TRBJ2-7, with 9 positions matching TRBD1. Germline V CDR1 and CDR2: SNHLY, FYNNEI. The J segment lost 7 bases and the V segment lost 6 bases, leaving 10 bases of the junction unmatched. The CDR3 extends over 14 amino acids. CDR3 protein: CASRPDRGWREQYF. The CDR3 coding sequence is TGTGCCAGCAGGCCGGACAGGGGTTGGCGGGAGCAGTACTTC. Full variable domain (remainder filled in from reference TRBV2 and TRBJ2-7): EPEVTQTPSHQVTQMGQEVILRCVPISNHLYFYWYRQILGQKVEFLVSFYNNEISEKSEIFDDQFSVERPDGSNFTLKIRSTKLEDSAMYFCASRPDRGWREQYFGPGTRLTVT.

This clone was observed once. The CDR3 DNA reads TGTGCCAGCAGCCCGGACAGGGGGGCCTATGGCTACACCTTC. It translates to CASSPDRGAYGYTF. J is TRBJ1-2 and V is TRBV5-6, with 10 bases that match TRBD1. The CDR3 loop spans 14 amino acids. J was trimmed by 4 bases and V by 4 bases; bases with no gene match: 4. Per germline, CDR1 SGHDT and CDR2 YYEEEE.

V usage is TRBV9 and J usage is TRBJ1-1; maybe TRBD1 (6 bases). The CDR3 is 14 amino acids. The germline CDR1 and CDR2 sequences are SGDLS and YYNGEE. V lost 0 bases, J lost 6 bases, and 12 bases lay in between. Written as DNA, the CDR3 is TGTGCCAGCAGCGTAGCGGTACAGGGCTCTGAAGCTTTCTTT. This gives the protein CASSVAVQGSEAFF.

The gene calls are TRBV7-9 and TRBJ1-2; possible D gene TRBD1, 5 bases. CDR1 and CDR2 from the germline V gene are SEHNR and FQNEAQ (reference sequence). The CDR3 is 14 amino acids. V was trimmed by 0 bases and J by 4 bases, leaving 9 bases between them. The CDR3 nucleotides read TGTGCCAGCAGCTTAGCTAACAGGATCTATGGCTACACCTTC. Amino acid sequence: CASSLANRIYGYTF.

V is TRBV5-1 and J is TRBJ2-7; a possible D gene is TRBD1 (5 bases). Germline V gives CDR1 SGHRS, CDR2 YFSETQ. Trimming cost V 4 bases and J 2 bases, with 10 bases left between them. The CDR3 consists of 13 residues. The CDR3 region has the DNA TGCGCCAGCAGCCCGGACACTACCTACGAGCAGTACTTC. Translation gives CASSPDTTYEQYF.

The chain uses TRBV4-1 and TRBJ1-5, with D hard to call. Between the trimmed V and J ends, which lost 2 bases and 4 bases, there was a span of 12 bases. The germline gives CDR1 MGHRA, CDR2 YSYEKL. The CDR3 has 15 residues. In DNA form, the CDR3 reads TGCGCCAGCAGCCAAATCATGGGTGGGAATCAGCCCCAGCATTTT. As protein: CASSQIMGGNQPQHF.

This chain joins TRBV9 and TRBJ1-2, with TRBD1 matching 10 bases. V lost 4 bases, J lost 8 bases, and 5 bases stayed unmatched. The CDR3 covers 13 residues. Germline V CDR1 and CDR2: SGDLS, YYNGEE. As DNA, the CDR3 is TGTGCCAGCAGCACGCGGACAGGGGGGGGCTACACCTTC. Encoded protein: CASSTRTGGGYTF.

CDR3 in amino acids: CSATQGNIQYF. In DNA form, the CDR3 reads TGCAGTGCCACACAGGGGAACATTCAGTACTTC. The J gene is TRBJ2-4, the V gene TRBV20-1; 7 nucleotides agree with TRBD1. The length of the CDR3 is 11 residues. The V segment lost 6 bases and the J segment 7 bases; nucleotides outside the gene matches: 3. The germline CDR1 and CDR2 sequences are DFQATT and SNEGSKA (reference sequence).